This T cell receptor (beta chain) comes out of a study of blood T cell repertoires in COVID-19. In the authors' workflow: Reference gene primer amplification gave estimated nucleated cell counts. Only in-frame clones appear in the TCRdb table, and some are missing; sequencing was by immunoSEQ multiplex PCR. V and J calls and clone size are given by that table; D and trimming were obtained from the DNA. Of a few hundred thousand clones listed, more than 70% are singletons. Trimming cost V 2 bases and J 2 bases, with 15 bases left between them. CDR3 length equals 16 residues. CDR1 SGHDT and CDR2 YYEEEE come from the germline V gene.

Sequenced input: peripheral blood. The origin of this receptor is a man in his forties or fifties with acute or convalescent COVID-19. J is TRBJ2-3 and V is TRBV5-6, with TRBD2 as a possible D gene (6 bases). This CDR3 is CASSFISGLITDTQYF. CDR3 bases: TGTGCCAGCAGCTTTATTAGCGGTTTGATCACAGATACGCAGTATTTT.